The 7 T cell receptor beta chains below come from one sample, sequenced in a study of blood T cell repertoires in COVID-19. Clones were sequenced by immunoSEQ multiplex PCR, and TCRdb holds only the in-frame ones, with some missing. Counted here are about 370,000 clones, 89% occurring once; the ten biggest clones make up about 3%. The sequenced sample was peripheral blood. Every receptor here comes from a woman aged 25 to 39 with COVID-19, enrolled during active disease.

The J gene is TRBJ2-2, the V gene TRBV7-2, with a possible D match to TRBD1 (6 bases). V was pared by 0 bases and J by 5 bases, with 10 bases between. Germline V gene sequence: CDR1 SGHTA, CDR2 FQGNSA. This CDR3 has 15 residues. CDR3 amino acids: CASSLAGQGTGELFF. The CDR3 nucleotides read TGTGCCAGCAGCTTAGCTGGGCAGGGGACCGGGGAGCTGTTTTTT.

The J gene is TRBJ1-1, the V gene TRBV7-8; 9 bases are shared with TRBD1. Germline V gene sequence: CDR1 SGHVS, CDR2 FQNEAQ. The junction had 4 bases not matched to a gene; V was cut back by 4 bases and J by 4 bases. This CDR3 contains 14 residues. DNA of the CDR3: TGTGCCAGCAGCTGGACAGGGGATGGCACTGAAGCTTTCTTT. It yields the protein CASSWTGDGTEAFF.

The rearrangement uses TRBV19 and TRBJ1-6; D unresolved. The CDR3 is made up of 13 amino acids. Per germline, CDR1 LNHDA and CDR2 SQIVND (reference sequence). With 4 bases removed from V and 7 bases from J, the gap between germline ends came to 8 bases. The CDR3 sequence is CASSSPGNSPLHF. The CDR3 DNA sequence: TGTGCCAGTAGTAGCCCCGGGAATTCACCCCTCCACTTT.

This clone was picked up a small number of times. The chain is built from TRBV18 and TRBJ1-1; D gene ambiguous. Trimming shortened V by 4 bases and J by 3 bases, and 6 bases separated the two germline ends. Germline CDR1 is KGHSH and CDR2 is LQKENI. CDR3 size: 12 residues. The CDR3 loop reads CASSRTDTEAFF. CDR3 in DNA: TGTGCCAGCTCACGAACAGACACTGAAGCTTTCTTT.

The CDR3 DNA reads TGTGCCAGCAGGGGAAATAGCGGGAGGGCCAACGGGGAGCTGTTTTTT. Translating gives CASRGNSGRANGELFF. The rearrangement joins TRBV11-2 to TRBJ2-2; 11 nucleotides match TRBD2. Germline trimming cut 6 bases from V and 7 bases from J; bases unmatched to any gene: 10. Germline V lookup: CDR1 SGHAT, CDR2 FQNNGV. CDR3 length: 16 residues.

The rearrangement links TRBV5-1 to TRBJ2-3, with TRBD1 identical over 7 bases. Germline trimming cut 4 bases from V and 0 bases from J; bases unmatched to any gene: 5. The CDR3 length is 15 residues. Germline lookup yields CDR1 SGHRS and CDR2 YFSETQ. In DNA, the CDR3 is TGCGCCAGCAGCGTGACAGGGACCAGCACAGATACGCAGTATTTT. This encodes CASSVTGTSTDTQYF.

The chain is built from TRBV11-2 and TRBJ1-3, with D unclear. CDR3 length equals 15 residues. Germline-derived CDR1 and CDR2 are SGHAT and FQNNGV. V lost 5 bases to trimming and J lost 0 bases, with 11 bases between them. The CDR3 coding sequence is TGTGCCAGCAGCACTTTAGGAGCCTCTGGAAACACCATATATTTT. Amino acids: CASSTLGASGNTIYF.